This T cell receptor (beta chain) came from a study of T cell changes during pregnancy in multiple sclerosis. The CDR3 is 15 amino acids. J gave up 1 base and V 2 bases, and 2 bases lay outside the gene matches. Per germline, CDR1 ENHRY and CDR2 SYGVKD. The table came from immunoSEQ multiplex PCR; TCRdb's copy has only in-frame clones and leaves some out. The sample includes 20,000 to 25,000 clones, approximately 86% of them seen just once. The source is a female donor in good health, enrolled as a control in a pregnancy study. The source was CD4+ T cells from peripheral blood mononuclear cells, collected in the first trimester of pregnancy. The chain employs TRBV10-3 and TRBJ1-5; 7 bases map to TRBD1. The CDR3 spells CAISERDSSNQPQHF. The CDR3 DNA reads TGTGCCATCAGTGAGCGGGACAGCAGCAATCAGCCCCAGCATTTT.